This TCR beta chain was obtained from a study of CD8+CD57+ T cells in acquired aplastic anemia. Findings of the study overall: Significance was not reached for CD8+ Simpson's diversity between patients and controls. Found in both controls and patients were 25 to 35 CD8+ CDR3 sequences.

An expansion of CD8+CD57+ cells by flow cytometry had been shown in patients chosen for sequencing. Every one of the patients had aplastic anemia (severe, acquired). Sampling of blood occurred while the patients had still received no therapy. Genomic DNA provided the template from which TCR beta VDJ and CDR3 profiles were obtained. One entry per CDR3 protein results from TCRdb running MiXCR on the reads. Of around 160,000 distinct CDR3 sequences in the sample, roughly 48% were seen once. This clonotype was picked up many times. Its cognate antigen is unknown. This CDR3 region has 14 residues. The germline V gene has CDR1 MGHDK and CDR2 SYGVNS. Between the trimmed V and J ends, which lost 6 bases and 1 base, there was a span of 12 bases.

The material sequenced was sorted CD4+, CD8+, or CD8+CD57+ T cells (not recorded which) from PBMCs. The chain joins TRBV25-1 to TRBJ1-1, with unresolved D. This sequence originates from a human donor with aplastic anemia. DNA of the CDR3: TGTGCCAGCAGCCCAAAAGAGAGGAACACTGAAGCTTTCTTT. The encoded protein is CASSPKERNTEAFF.